This T cell receptor (beta chain) was recorded in a study of blood T cell repertoires in COVID-19. Study in general: The samples span acute and convalescent COVID-19 from the United States, Italy and Spain.

Authors' methods: From reference gene primer amplification, estimates of nucleated cell counts were derived. The assay was immunoSEQ multiplex PCR, and TCRdb's table has in-frame clones only and misses some. That table furnishes V, J and clone size, whereas the DNA furnished D and trimming. The data hold 80,000 to 100,000 clones, with about 95% observed a single time. The CDR3 is 13 amino acids. Losses at the gene ends were 3 bases for V and 12 bases for J; bases not matched to a gene: 10. Germline values: CDR1 SGHDT, CDR2 YYEEEE. V is TRBV5-6 and J is TRBJ2-7; TRBD2 aligns across 9 bases. The sample was peripheral blood. The sequence was collected from a human donor with active COVID-19. The donor label of this sample is uncertain. This CDR3 is CASSYNLAGNMYF. The CDR3, as DNA: TGTGCCAGCAGCTACAATCTAGCGGGGAACATGTACTTC.